This T cell receptor (beta chain) was recovered during a study of blood T cell repertoires in COVID-19. Sequenced by immunoSEQ multiplex PCR; TCRdb stores in-frame clones only, minus some. The sample consists of approximately 54,000 clones, more than 80% of them appearing once. Germline CDR1 SGHNT, CDR2 YYREEE (reference sequence). Trimming cost V 1 base and J 6 bases, with 14 bases left between them. The CDR3 is 14 residues long. The chain carries TRBV5-4 and TRBJ2-7, with TRBD1 as a possible D gene (5 bases). The receptor comes from a woman aged 55-69 years with acute or convalescent COVID-19. Sequencing was carried out using peripheral blood. CDR3 loop: CASSLWGAGREQYF. The CDR3 region has the DNA TGTGCCAGCAGCTTGTGGGGTGCAGGGCGCGAGCAGTACTTC.